This is a list of T cell receptor beta chains from one sample in a study of T cell responses to AZD1222 COVID-19 vaccine. Method: immunoSEQ multiplex PCR; TCRdb's copy keeps in-frame clones and lacks some. The data show 95,000 to 150,000 clones, over 75% seen once. This specimen was peripheral blood, taken on day 0 of AZD1222 vaccination. The receptors shown here come from an adult in good health. Each CDR3 is given with its conserved first and last residue. A D gene is named only where the DNA matches it firmly. The listing skips clone size in some rows; elsewhere it reads once, few, many or a size class.

j_call v_call clone_size d_call cdr3_nt cdr3_aa
TRBJ2-3 TRBV11-2 . TRBD2 TGTGCCAGCAGCTATCCGACTAGCGGGAGGCCCGAAAGGACAGATACGCAGTATTTT CASSYPTSGRPERTDTQYF
TRBJ2-3 TRBV19 . TRBD2 TGTGCCAGTAGTATCGGGACTAGCGGAGTCACAGATACGCAGTATTTT CASSIGTSGVTDTQYF
TRBJ2-2 TRBV23-1 . TRBD2 TGCGCCAGCAGTCATCCCAGGACTAGCGGGAGGCCCCCCGGGGAGCTGTTTTTT CASSHPRTSGRPPGELFF
TRBJ1-6 TRBV30 . . TGTGCCTGGAGTGTGAGGGGGTCGTATAATTCACCCCTCCACTTT CAWSVRGSYNSPLHF
TRBJ2-2 TRBV11-2 . . TGTGCCAGCCAAACGTTTTACACCGGGGAGCTGTTTTTT CASQTFYTGELFF
TRBJ2-7 TRBV3-1/TRBV3-2 . . TGTGCCAGCAGCCCTTTGGGGATCAGCTCCTACGAGCAGTACTTC CASSPLGISSYEQYF
TRBJ1-5 TRBV28 . TRBD1 TGTGCTGTTCTTACAGGGGCTAGCAATCAGCCCCAGCATTTT CAVLTGASNQPQHF
TRBJ2-3 TRBV10-3 . TRBD2 TGTGCCATCAGCGATCGGACTAGCGGGATAACAGATACGCAGTATTTT CAISDRTSGITDTQYF
TRBJ2-5 TRBV6-5 . TRBD2 TGTGCCAGCAGTTACAGCGGGGGGAGCCAAGAGACCCAGTACTTC CASSYSGGSQETQYF
TRBJ2-5 TRBV5-1 . TRBD1 TGCGCCAGCAGCTTGGATGGACAGGGGGTAGACCAAGAGACCCAGTACTTC CASSLDGQGVDQETQYF
TRBJ2-1 TRBV5-1 . . TGCGCCAGCAGCTTTGAAGGGGGAAATGAGCAGTTCTTC CASSFEGGNEQFF
TRBJ2-1 TRBV7-2 . TRBD2 TGTGCCAGCAGCTCCGTGGGTAGCGGGCCCTCGGGGCATGAGCAGTTCTTC CASSSVGSGPSGHEQFF
TRBJ2-5 TRBV6-6 . TRBD2 TGTGCCAGCAGTTATGGGGCTAGCGGGCACCAAGAGACCCAGTACTTC CASSYGASGHQETQYF
TRBJ1-6 TRBV5-1 . . TGCGCCAGCAGCTTGGTGGGGGCCGGTTCACCCCTCCACTTT CASSLVGAGSPLHF
TRBJ2-7 TRBV3-1/TRBV3-2 . . TGTGCCAGCAGCCAAGATTCAGGAGCCTACGAGCAGTACTTC CASSQDSGAYEQYF
TRBJ1-2 TRBV28 . TRBD1 TGTGCCAGCAGCTATCCCAGGGGGGGCTCGGATGGCTACACCTTC CASSYPRGGSDGYTF
TRBJ1-5 TRBV3-1/TRBV3-2 . . TGTGCCAGCAGCCAACGGGGTAGCAATCAGCCCCAGCATTTT CASSQRGSNQPQHF
TRBJ1-5 TRBV6-2/TRBV6-3 few . TGTGCCAGCAGTTACTCGAACGGGGAGAGGCCCCAGCATTTT CASSYSNGERPQHF
TRBJ1-3 TRBV2 many TRBD1 TGTGCCAGCAAGGGGACAGTACTTGGAAACACCATATATTTT CASKGTVLGNTIYF
TRBJ2-5 TRBV24-1 . . . CATSDSDKYGRDWPSYFGETQYF
TRBJ1-4 TRBV6-5 once . TGTGCCAGCGGCTCACAGTCCTTAGGTGAAAAACTGTTTTTT CASGSQSLGEKLFF
TRBJ2-3 TRBV4-1 . . TGCGCCAGCAGGAAAGGCGGGAATTTAGATACGCAGTATTTT CASRKGGNLDTQYF
TRBJ2-7 TRBV13 once . TGTGCCAGCAGCGTACGGCCCTACCAGAGCTCCTACGAGCAGTACTTC CASSVRPYQSSYEQYF
TRBJ1-6 TRBV30 . . TGTGCCTGGATTGACAGCTCCTATAATTCACCCCTCCACTTT CAWIDSSYNSPLHF
TRBJ1-1 TRBV18 few . TGTGCCAGCTCACCGTCGGCCTGGCGGGTGATGGCTTTCTTT CASSPSAWRVMAFF
TRBJ1-2 TRBV14 once . TGTGCCAGCAGCCAAGGAGCGGAATTTTCATATGGCTACACCTTC CASSQGAEFSYGYTF
TRBJ1-1 TRBV6-4 . . TGTGCCAGCAGTGCCTCCGGCAATCCGAACACTGAAGCTTTCTTT CASSASGNPNTEAFF
TRBJ2-1 TRBV7-2 . TRBD2 TGTGCCAGCAGCTTAGGGCTAGCGGGTCACAGCTCCTACAATGAGCAGTTCTTC CASSLGLAGHSSYNEQFF
TRBJ2-3 TRBV5-1 . . TGCGCCAGCAACAACATCCTCACAGATACGCAGTATTTT CASNNILTDTQYF
TRBJ1-4 TRBV2 . . TGTGCCAGCTCGGCGAGAGGGGGAAATGAAAAACTGTTTTTT CASSARGGNEKLFF
TRBJ2-7 TRBV10-1 . . TGCGCCAGCAGCCACCGCTTAACAGGAACCTACGAGCAGTACTTC CASSHRLTGTYEQYF
TRBJ1-3 TRBV5-6 . . TGTGCCAGCACCGGTGGGTTCTCTGGAAACACCATATATTTT CASTGGFSGNTIYF
TRBJ2-2 TRBV19 . . TGTGCCAGTAGTACCCAGGGACGGGTCTCCGGGGAGCTGTTTTTT CASSTQGRVSGELFF
TRBJ1-3 TRBV5-6 . . TGTGCCAGCAGCCTCGGGACATCCTCTGGAAACACCATATATTTT CASSLGTSSGNTIYF
TRBJ2-7 TRBV3-1/TRBV3-2 . TRBD1 TGTGCCAGCAGCAGAAGCCGGGACAGGGGCTCCGAGCAGTACTTC CASSRSRDRGSEQYF
TRBJ2-1 TRBV11-3 . . TGTGCCAGCAGCCCGGGACACCTGATTCACAATGAGCAGTTCTTC CASSPGHLIHNEQFF
TRBJ1-5 TRBV9 . TRBD1 TGTGCCAGCAGCGTAGAGCCGATGGGGACAGGGGGGAGTCAGCCCCAGCATTTT CASSVEPMGTGGSQPQHF
TRBJ1-5 TRBV15 . . TGTGCCACCAGCAGTGGGCGACAGCCCCAGCATTTT CATSSGRQPQHF
TRBJ2-7 TRBV7-9 . . TGTGCCAGCCAAAAAGGGGCAGACGAGCAGTACTTC CASQKGADEQYF
TRBJ2-7 TRBV18 . . TGTGCCAGCTCACCCGGGCAGGGTCATACCTACGAGCAGTACTTC CASSPGQGHTYEQYF
TRBJ2-2 TRBV7-2 . TRBD1 TGTGCCAGCAGCCGGGACAGTTCCGGGGAGCTGTTTTTT CASSRDSSGELFF
TRBJ2-7 TRBV28 . . TGTGCCAGCCCCCCTACCGGGACCCCCTACGAGCAGTACTTC CASPPTGTPYEQYF
TRBJ2-6 TRBV6-5 . . TGTGCCAGCGTCATGTCCGGGGCTGGGGCCAACGTCCTGACTTTC CASVMSGAGANVLTF
TRBJ2-1 TRBV20-1 . TRBD1 TGCAGTGCTAGTCCCCCGGACAGGGGGTTCAGTGAGCAGTTCTTC CSASPPDRGFSEQFF
TRBJ2-1 TRBV30 . TRBD1 TGTGCCTGGAACACCGGGACAGGGACCAATGAGCAGTTCTTC CAWNTGTGTNEQFF
TRBJ1-6 TRBV7-6 . . TGTGCCAGCAGACTTACCAGGGGAGGTAATTCACCCCTCCACTTT CASRLTRGGNSPLHF
TRBJ2-5 TRBV7-9 . . TGTGCCAGCAGTCCTCGGCCCGTGGAGACCCAGTACTTC CASSPRPVETQYF
TRBJ2-5 TRBV28 once TRBD1 TGTGCCAGCAGTTCGGGACAGGGGGCCCAAGAGACCCAGTACTTC CASSSGQGAQETQYF
TRBJ2-5 TRBV9 once TRBD1 TGTGCCAGCAGCGTATACTCCGGGACAGGGGGGGAGACCCAGTACTTC CASSVYSGTGGETQYF
TRBJ2-7 TRBV6-5 . . TGTGCCAGCAGTTACTCGGGCGGGGGCGGTTACGAGCAGTACTTC CASSYSGGGGYEQYF
TRBJ1-6 TRBV5-1 . TRBD1 TGCGCCAGCAGCACCGGGACAGGGCTTAATTCACCCCTCCACTTT CASSTGTGLNSPLHF
TRBJ2-7 TRBV6-5 . . TGTGCCAGCACCCCTATGGGGGCGATCCCCTACGAGCAGTACTTC CASTPMGAIPYEQYF